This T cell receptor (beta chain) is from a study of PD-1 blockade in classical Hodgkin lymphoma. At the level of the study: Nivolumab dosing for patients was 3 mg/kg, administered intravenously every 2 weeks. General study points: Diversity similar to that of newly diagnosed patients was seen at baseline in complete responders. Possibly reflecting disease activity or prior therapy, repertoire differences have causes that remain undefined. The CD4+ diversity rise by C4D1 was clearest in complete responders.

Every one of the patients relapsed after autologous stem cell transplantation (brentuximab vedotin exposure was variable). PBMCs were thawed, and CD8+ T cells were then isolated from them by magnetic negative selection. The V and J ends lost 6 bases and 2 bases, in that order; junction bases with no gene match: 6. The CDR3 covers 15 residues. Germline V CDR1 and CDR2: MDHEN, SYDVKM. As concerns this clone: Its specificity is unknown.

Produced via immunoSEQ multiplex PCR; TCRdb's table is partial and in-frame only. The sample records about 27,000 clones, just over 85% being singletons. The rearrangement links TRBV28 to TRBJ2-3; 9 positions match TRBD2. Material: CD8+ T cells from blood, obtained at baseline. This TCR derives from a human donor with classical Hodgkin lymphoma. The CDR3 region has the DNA TGTGCCAGCAGACTCGGACTAGCGTACACAGATACGCAGTATTTT. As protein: CASRLGLAYTDTQYF.